This T cell receptor beta chain is from a study of glioma-infiltrating T cells after dendritic cell vaccination. Study-wide results and caveats: Patients with more pretreatment TILs had longer time to progression and survival.

Stated time point: after dendritic cell vaccination, including at tumor progression/relapse. Fresh-frozen tumor tissue and more than two years of survival data were available for all. As for this clone: Its antigen is as yet unknown.

Amplification used 60 V beta primers and 13 J beta primers. Repertoires were generated with immunoSEQ multiplex PCR, while TCRdb's copy carries only in-frame clones and drops some. The data contain 70,000 to 90,000 clones, around 83% of them singletons. In germline, CDR1 is SGHRS, CDR2 YFSETQ. CDR3 length equals 16 residues. Unmatched junction bases numbered 3, after V lost 0 bases and J lost 0 bases. The V call is TRBV5-1, the J call TRBJ2-3; 8 positions match TRBD2. The source was blood, collected after dendritic cell vaccination. This TCR derives from a human donor with glioblastoma. The CDR3 region is CASSLAGGTSTDTQYF. The CDR3 nucleotides read TGCGCCAGCAGCTTGGCGGGGGGGACGAGCACAGATACGCAGTATTTT.